The next 30 T cell receptor beta chains were all read from a single sample in a study of blood T cell repertoires in COVID-19. The data were produced by immunoSEQ multiplex PCR, yet TCRdb's version contains in-frame clones alone and is incomplete. The data hold around 61,000 clones, with roughly nine tenths observed a single time. Sequencing input: peripheral blood. The receptors were gathered from a woman aged 55-70 years with COVID-19, enrolled during active disease.

This clone was recorded only once. This rearrangement joins TRBV5-1 to TRBJ1-6, with 10 bases lining up with TRBD1. V was pared by 4 bases and J by 9 bases, with 4 bases of the junction left unmatched. Per germline, CDR1 SGHRS and CDR2 YFSETQ. This CDR3 spans 14 amino acids. CDR3 DNA: TGCGCCAGCAGCATGACAGGGGGCCGTTCACCCCTCCACTTT. It yields the protein CASSMTGGRSPLHF.

This clone has a single count. J is TRBJ2-1 and V is TRBV6-2 or TRBV6-3; TRBD2 matches at 11 bases. The CDR3 loop spans 18 amino acids. Unmatched junction bases numbered 17, after V lost 6 bases and J lost 7 bases. The germline V gene encodes CDR1 MNHEY and CDR2 SVGEGT. The CDR3: CASSPLAGVTVALNEQFF. The CDR3 DNA follows: TGTGCCAGCAGCCCACTAGCGGGAGTTACGGTGGCCTTGAATGAGCAGTTCTTC.

The chain's CDR3 is CASREIGIGDYNSPLHF. The CDR3 bases are TGTGCCAGCAGAGAGATAGGTATCGGGGATTATAATTCACCCCTCCACTTT. This chain links TRBV2 with TRBJ1-6; no definite D call. Germline values: CDR1 SNHLY, CDR2 FYNNEI. This CDR3 comprises 17 residues. The germline V and J ends were trimmed by 6 bases and 4 bases, with 19 bases remaining between them.

The chain is built from TRBV4-1 and TRBJ2-2; the match to TRBD1 covers 11 bases. The CDR3 totals 17 residues. V shed 0 bases, J shed 5 bases, and the junction held 5 bases outside the gene matches. Per the germline V gene, CDR1 is MGHRA and CDR2 is YSYEKL. CDR3 DNA sequence: TGCGCCAGCAGCCAAGATCGGACAGGGGGCCGGACCGGGGAGCTGTTTTTT. The encoded protein is CASSQDRTGGRTGELFF.

The V and J genes are TRBV27 and TRBJ1-2; maybe TRBD1 (6 bases). The germline CDR1 and CDR2 sequences are MNHEY and SMNVEV (reference sequence). With 6 bases removed from V and 5 bases from J, the gap between germline ends came to 16 bases. The CDR3 length is 14 residues. The CDR3 reads CASSPFGGLYGYTF. The CDR3 DNA reads as TGTGCCAGCAGCCCTTTTGGGGGCTTGTATGGCTACACCTTC.

Only one count was recorded for this clone. The rearrangement joins TRBV10-3 to TRBJ2-1; 10 positions agree with TRBD2. The germline V gene has CDR1 ENHRY and CDR2 SYGVKD. J was trimmed by 9 bases and V by 6 bases; bases with no gene match: 11. The CDR3 contains 15 residues. CDR3 sequence reads: CAISPPSGSSGEQFF. The CDR3 DNA sequence: TGTGCCATCAGCCCCCCTAGCGGGAGTTCGGGTGAGCAGTTCTTC.

This chain's CDR3 is CASNPGHPSTDTQYF. The DNA for the CDR3 is TGTGCCAGCAACCCGGGACACCCTAGCACAGATACGCAGTATTTT. The chain uses TRBV6-2 or TRBV6-3 and TRBJ2-3; D is possibly TRBD1 (6 bases). V shed 7 bases and J shed 0 bases, with 14 bases lying between them. CDR1 and CDR2 from the germline V gene are MNHEY and SVGEGT. The CDR3 has 15 residues.

The V and J genes are TRBV3-1 (or the pseudogene TRBV3-2) and TRBJ1-1; unclear D gene. With 2 bases removed from V and 1 base from J, the gap between germline ends came to 8 bases. The CDR3 length is 14 residues. The V gene's germline CDR1 is LGHDT and CDR2 YNNKEL (reference sequence). The CDR3 coding sequence is TGTGCCAGCAGCCAATACACAGAGAACACTGAAGCTTTCTTT. Translated: CASSQYTENTEAFF.

This chain joins TRBV18 and TRBJ1-5, with 7 bases aligning to TRBD1. Per the germline V gene, CDR1 is KGHSH and CDR2 is LQKENI. Trimming took 5 bases from V and 0 from J; bases not matched to a gene: 4. The length of the CDR3 is 15 residues. The CDR3 DNA is TGTGCCAGCTCATCGACAGGGCTTAGCAATCAGCCCCAGCATTTT. This sequence encodes CASSSTGLSNQPQHF.

V usage is TRBV29-1 and J usage is TRBJ2-2, with 8 bases that match TRBD2. Germline V gives CDR1 SQVTM, CDR2 ANQGSEA. The V segment lost 6 bases and the J segment 7 bases; nucleotides outside the gene matches: 16. The length of the CDR3 is 16 residues. Written as DNA, the CDR3 is TGCAGCGTGGTATTTCCGGGACTAGGAAAGAACGGGGAGCTGTTTTTT. This sequence encodes CSVVFPGLGKNGELFF.

The chain employs TRBV27 and TRBJ2-3; 11 bases map to TRBD2. Trimming at V came to 2 bases and at J to 7 bases, leaving 5 bases not matched to a gene. The CDR3 loop spans 15 amino acids. Germline CDR1 and CDR2: MNHEY and SMNVEV (reference sequence). The CDR3 loop is CASSLVAGGLYTQYF. In DNA, the CDR3 is TGTGCCAGCAGTTTAGTAGCGGGGGGGCTATATACGCAGTATTTT.

This chain joins TRBV27 and TRBJ2-1; TRBD1 aligns across 7 bases. Germline trimming cut 2 bases from V and 0 bases from J; bases unmatched to any gene: 4. The CDR3 runs to 16 residues. The germline gives CDR1 MNHEY, CDR2 SMNVEV (reference sequence). The CDR3 region is CASSLGTESSYNEQFF. The CDR3 DNA is TGTGCCAGCAGTTTAGGGACAGAGAGCTCCTACAATGAGCAGTTCTTC.

The CDR3 DNA sequence: TGTGCCAGCAGTTCTAGGAGTAGTAGCAGAACAGATACGCAGTATTTT. Its translation is CASSSRSSSRTDTQYF. The chain recombines TRBV7-9 with TRBJ2-3; D not certain. The CDR3 is 16 amino acids. Germline-derived CDR1 and CDR2 are SEHNR and FQNEAQ (reference sequence). V was trimmed by 6 bases and J by 3 bases, leaving 19 bases between them.

The gene calls are TRBV9 and TRBJ2-3; the D is unclear. Germline loops: CDR1 SGDLS, CDR2 YYNGEE. Trimming took 4 bases from V and 4 from J, leaving 16 bases between them. The CDR3 is made up of 15 amino acids. CDR3 sequence: CASSPSSRQADTQYF. The CDR3 nucleotides are TGTGCCAGCAGCCCCAGTAGTAGACAAGCAGATACGCAGTATTTT.

This clone was seen once. The chain uses TRBV5-5 and TRBJ2-7; no firm D call. The germline gives CDR1 SGHKS, CDR2 YYEKEE (reference sequence). CDR3 size: 13 residues. V lost 0 bases, J lost 2 bases, and 6 bases lay in between. The CDR3 reads CASSLVAPYEQYF. Here the CDR3 DNA reads TGTGCCAGCAGCTTGGTAGCCCCCTACGAGCAGTACTTC.

This clone was observed once. J is TRBJ1-5 and V is TRBV27; D gene unclear. The CDR3 is made up of 16 amino acids. CDR1 and CDR2 (germline): MNHEY, SMNVEV (reference sequence). V gave up 1 base and J gave up 4 bases, with 14 bases separating them. CDR3 sequence reads: CASSLYSGIKNQPQHF. CDR3 nucleotide sequence: TGTGCCAGCAGTTTATACTCGGGAATTAAAAATCAGCCCCAGCATTTT.

V is TRBV5-6 and J is TRBJ2-3; 10 bases are shared with TRBD2. Per the germline V gene, CDR1 is SGHDT and CDR2 is YYEEEE. Losses at the gene ends were 4 bases for V and 9 bases for J; bases not matched to a gene: 14. The CDR3 contains 16 residues. The CDR3 spells CASSPPLGLAGDTQYF. DNA for the CDR3: TGTGCCAGCAGCCCCCCCCTGGGTCTAGCGGGAGACACGCAGTATTTT.

This chain connects TRBV2 to TRBJ2-1; D remains unclear. This CDR3 has 14 amino acids. Germline V gene data show CDR1 as SNHLY and CDR2 as FYNNEI. The V and J ends lost 7 bases and 0 bases respectively, with 10 bases between them. The CDR3 here is CASTSTSSYNEQFF. In DNA, the CDR3 is TGTGCCAGCACTTCCACCAGCTCCTACAATGAGCAGTTCTTC.

The chain combines TRBV9 with TRBJ2-2; the D gene is possibly TRBD2 (6 bases). The CDR3 loop spans 17 amino acids. Germline CDR1 reads SGDLS; CDR2 reads YYNGEE. Trimming pared 4 bases from V and 5 bases from J, leaving 21 bases between. CDR3 sequence reads: CASSPLPPGTLTGELFF. CDR3 coding DNA: TGTGCCAGCAGCCCCCTCCCCCCCGGGACTCTAACCGGGGAGCTGTTTTTT.

This chain connects TRBV12-3 or TRBV12-4 to TRBJ1-1, with TRBD1 matching 7 bases. The trim removed 6 bases at V and 6 bases at J, leaving 4 bases unmatched. This CDR3 region has 12 residues. The CDR3 here is CASSLDRAEAFF. For the CDR3, the DNA is TGTGCCAGCAGCCTCGACAGGGCTGAAGCTTTCTTT.

This clone was counted a few times. This chain joins TRBV4-1 and TRBJ1-4; D is unresolved. The CDR3 sequence is 17 residues long. CDR1 and CDR2 (germline): MGHRA, YSYEKL. V was trimmed by 3 bases and J by 3 bases, leaving 17 bases between them. The CDR3 DNA is TGCGCCAGCAGCCACTTTCTGCGGCGCGCGCCTAATGAAAAACTGTTTTTT. It encodes CASSHFLRRAPNEKLFF.

This chain joins TRBV10-1 and TRBJ2-7; the match to TRBD1 covers 7 bases. The length of the CDR3 is 12 residues. Trimming took 3 bases from V and 6 from J; bases not matched to a gene: 2. The germline CDR1 and CDR2 sequences are WNHNN and SYGVQD (reference sequence). The CDR3 region has the DNA TGCGCCAGCAGTGAAGGGGGCGGCGAGCAGTACTTC. Translating gives CASSEGGGEQYF.

The J gene is TRBJ2-7, the V gene TRBV28; 10 nucleotides match TRBD2. V lost 4 bases to trimming and J lost 3 bases; unmatched junction nucleotides: 6. The CDR3 consists of 15 residues. The germline V gene encodes CDR1 MDHEN and CDR2 SYDVKM. The CDR3 nucleotides are TGTGCCAGCAGTTCCTCTAGCGGGGGCTACTACGAGCAGTACTTC. Encoded protein: CASSSSSGGYYEQYF.

This chain connects TRBV4-2 to TRBJ2-5, with 11 bases lining up with TRBD1. The junction had 5 bases not matched to a gene; V was cut back by 6 bases and J by 2 bases. CDR3 size: 15 residues. Germline V CDR1 and CDR2: LGHNA, YNFKEQ. CDR3 sequence: CASSRTGGRQETQYF. Written as DNA, the CDR3 is TGTGCCAGCAGTCGGACAGGGGGCAGGCAAGAGACCCAGTACTTC.

The CDR3 here is CATRARQGSNEKLFF. In DNA form, the CDR3 reads TGTGCCACCCGGGCCCGTCAGGGGTCTAATGAAAAACTGTTTTTT. V is TRBV10-3 and J is TRBJ1-4; the D gene is possibly TRBD1 (6 bases). This CDR3 region has 15 residues. Trimming took 10 bases from V and 3 from J, leaving 18 bases between them. Looked up from germline, CDR1 is ENHRY and CDR2 is SYGVKD.

The V call is TRBV9, the J call TRBJ2-1; 12 positions match TRBD2. The V segment lost 3 bases and the J segment 10 bases; nucleotides outside the gene matches: 8. The length of the CDR3 is 15 residues. Per germline, CDR1 SGDLS and CDR2 YYNGEE. The CDR3 here is CASSAEGLAGGEQFF. The CDR3 DNA is TGTGCCAGCAGCGCCGAGGGACTAGCGGGTGGGGAGCAGTTCTTC.

The chain recombines TRBV5-8 with TRBJ2-1; 10 bases are a match to TRBD2. The germline V gene encodes CDR1 SGHTS and CDR2 YDEGEE. This CDR3 spans 16 amino acids. V shed 2 bases, J shed 9 bases, and the junction held 11 bases outside the gene matches. This CDR3 is CASSFSGRPLRGEQFF. The CDR3 DNA is TGTGCCAGCAGCTTTAGCGGGAGGCCCCTAAGGGGTGAGCAGTTCTTC.

The rearrangement uses TRBV14 and TRBJ2-2, with 7 positions matching TRBD1. The CDR3 totals 15 residues. The junction had 8 bases not matched to a gene; V was cut back by 4 bases and J by 6 bases. Germline V CDR1 and CDR2: SGHDN, FVKESK. The CDR3, as DNA: TGTGCCAGCAGCCTGACAGGGCTTTCGGCCGGGGAGCTGTTTTTT. Its protein is CASSLTGLSAGELFF.

This rearrangement joins TRBV18 to TRBJ1-2; 12 nucleotides align to TRBD1. Unmatched junction bases numbered 8, after V lost 2 bases and J lost 4 bases. Germline CDR1 KGHSH, CDR2 LQKENI. The CDR3 is 17 residues long. This CDR3 reads CASSPNSGTGGAYGYTF. In DNA, the CDR3 is TGTGCCAGCTCACCAAATTCCGGGACAGGGGGCGCCTATGGCTACACCTTC.

This clone has a handful of counts. The chain uses TRBV7-2 and TRBJ2-7; TRBD1 matches 10 bases. The germline CDR1 and CDR2 sequences are SGHTA and FQGNSA. This CDR3 is 17 amino acids long. V was clipped by 1 base and J by 0 bases; unmatched bases: 6. CDR3 region: CASSLDTGTGASYEQYF. The CDR3 coding sequence is TGTGCCAGCAGCTTAGATACGGGGACAGGGGCCTCCTACGAGCAGTACTTC.